These T cell receptor beta chains were read from a single sample in a study of graft-versus-host responses after intestinal transplantation. Antigen specificity for these receptors is unknown. Using immunoSEQ multiplex PCR, the repertoire was profiled, and TCRdb retains in-frame clones only, with some absent. The table has about 110,000 clones, around 94% seen once. The sequencing used unstimulated CD8+ T cells sorted from spleen or lymph node cells, collected before transplant. The receptor source for this set is a human donor who was the organ donor for an intestinal transplant. Each CDR3 is given with its conserved first and last residue. A D gene is named only where the DNA matches it firmly. Only some rows state a clone size, as once, few, many or a class for expanded clones.

-,TRBV7-9,TRBJ2-1,-,TGTGCCAGCAACAGCTTCCTACAGTGGGATGAGCAGTTCTTC,CASNSFLQWDEQFF
-,TRBV13,TRBJ2-1,-,TGTGCCAGCAGCTTAGAGAGGGACCGGAGGCAGTTCTTC,CASSLERDRRQFF
-,TRBV29-1,TRBJ2-5,-,TGCAGCGCCTCCGGAACCCAGGGGACCCAGTACTTC,CSASGTQGTQYF
-,TRBV28,TRBJ2-1,-,TGTGCCAGCAGTTTACCGGGGATCTCCTACAATGAGCAGTTCTTC,CASSLPGISYNEQFF
-,TRBV9,TRBJ1-2,-,TGTGCCAGCAGCGTAGAACACTCACCGAACTATGGCTACACCTTC,CASSVEHSPNYGYTF
-,TRBV4-2,TRBJ2-7,-,TGTGCCAGCAGCCAAGAAATAGCCGCCTACGAGCAGTACTTC,CASSQEIAAYEQYF
-,TRBV7-2,TRBJ2-1,-,TGTGCCAGCAGCTTAGCGCTGGGGACGGGAGAACATGAGCAGTTCTTC,CASSLALGTGEHEQFF
-,TRBV27,TRBJ2-1,-,TGTGCCAGCAGTTCTCTATCGGATGAGCAGTTCTTC,CASSSLSDEQFF
-,TRBV19,TRBJ1-5,-,TGTGCCAGTAGTATAAAAGCTTTTAGCAATCAGCCCCAGCATTTT,CASSIKAFSNQPQHF
TRBD1,TRBV10-3,TRBJ2-6,-,TGTGCCATCAGTGATAGAAGGGACAGGGCCCCCTCTGGGGCCAACGTCCTGACTTTC,CAISDRRDRAPSGANVLTF
TRBD2,TRBV15,TRBJ2-1,-,TGTGCCACCAGCAGAGATGAGCGGGGAAGCAATGAGCAGTTCTTC,CATSRDERGSNEQFF
TRBD1,TRBV27,TRBJ1-4,-,TGTGCCAGCAGGAAGACAGGGGCGGGTGAAAAACTGTTTTTT,CASRKTGAGEKLFF
TRBD2,TRBV4-3,TRBJ2-2,-,TGCGCCAGCAGCCAAGATCAACTAGCGGGAGGACCGAACACCGGGGAGCTGTTTTTT,CASSQDQLAGGPNTGELFF
TRBD2,TRBV9,TRBJ2-5,-,TGTGCCAGCAGCCCAGGACTAGCGGGAGCGGGGGAGACCCAGTACTTC,CASSPGLAGAGETQYF
TRBD2,TRBV29-1,TRBJ2-7,-,TGCAGCGTCGGAGGCGGGAGCGCCTACGAGCAGTACTTC,CSVGGGSAYEQYF
-,TRBV11-2,TRBJ1-3,-,TGTGCCAGCAGGGCCGGGACGCCTGGAAACACCATATATTTT,CASRAGTPGNTIYF
-,TRBV7-9,TRBJ2-3,-,TGTGCCAGCAGCCCTCCGGCTACTTCAATCACAGATACGCAGTATTTT,CASSPPATSITDTQYF
TRBD1,TRBV19,TRBJ1-3,-,TGTGCCAGTAGGGGATGGACAGGCGCTGGAAACACCATATATTTT,CASRGWTGAGNTIYF
-,TRBV6-5,TRBJ1-1,-,TGTGCCAGCAGTTACTCGATAGGGGGGTCCACTGAAGCTTTCTTT,CASSYSIGGSTEAFF
-,TRBV7-6,TRBJ2-1,-,TGTGCCAGCAGCTCCCAGGGTCTACACAATGAGCAGTTCTTC,CASSSQGLHNEQFF
TRBD1,TRBV28,TRBJ2-7,-,TGTGCCAGCAGTCCTACCCTCGGGACAGCATACGAGCAGTACTTC,CASSPTLGTAYEQYF
TRBD1,TRBV28,TRBJ1-1,-,TGTGCCAGCAGTTCTTTCCCGGTGAGACAGGGGTGGGACACTGAAGCTTTCTTT,CASSSFPVRQGWDTEAFF
TRBD2,TRBV4-2,TRBJ2-1,-,TGTGCCAGCAGCCAAGAAGAACGCGGGAGTATCAGTGAGCAGTTCTTC,CASSQEERGSISEQFF
TRBD2,TRBV5-6,TRBJ2-3,-,TGTGCCAGCAGCTTGGGCGAGTCGGGTAGCGGGACGCCCACAGATACGCAGTATTTT,CASSLGESGSGTPTDTQYF
TRBD2,TRBV6-6,TRBJ2-7,few,TGTGCCAGCAGTTACGAGGGACTAGCGGGAGAGAAGCAGTACTTC,CASSYEGLAGEKQYF
-,TRBV18,TRBJ2-4,-,TGTGCCAGCTCACCGCCGGGGGACCGAGCCAAAAACATTCAGTACTTC,CASSPPGDRAKNIQYF
-,TRBV7-9,TRBJ1-2,-,TGTGCCAGCAGCCGAGACATACAGGTCGGAGGGCCCTATGGCTACACCTTC,CASSRDIQVGGPYGYTF
-,TRBV6-6,TRBJ1-1,-,TGTGCCAGCAGTTACTCGAACGGGGGCCGGAACACTGAAGCTTTCTTT,CASSYSNGGRNTEAFF
TRBD1,TRBV6-1,TRBJ2-5,-,TGTGCCAGCAGTGAATATCACAGGGGGTCGGAGACCCAGTACTTC,CASSEYHRGSETQYF
-,TRBV28,TRBJ2-7,-,TGTGCCAGCAGTTTGTATGGGATCCACGAGCAGTACTTC,CASSLYGIHEQYF
-,TRBV9,TRBJ2-3,-,TGTGCCAGCAGCGCCACCGGGCCCCCGGAGGGAGGAGATACGCAGTATTTT,CASSATGPPEGGDTQYF
-,TRBV30,TRBJ1-2,-,TGTGCCTGGAGTTTGGGCCCCAACTATGGCTACACCTTC,CAWSLGPNYGYTF
-,TRBV27,TRBJ2-1,few,TGTGCCAGCATTTGGTACAATGAGCAGTTCTTC,CASIWYNEQFF
-,TRBV6-4,TRBJ2-5,-,TGTGCCAGCAGTGCCCAGGAAGAGACCCAGTACTTC,CASSAQEETQYF
TRBD1,TRBV4-3,TRBJ2-7,-,TGCGCCAGCAGCCAAGATCCGACAGGGCCCAACGAGCAGTACTTC,CASSQDPTGPNEQYF
TRBD2,TRBV10-3,TRBJ2-3,-,TGTGCCATCAGTGACTCCGGGGGGGCGGGCACAGATACGCAGTATTTT,CAISDSGGAGTDTQYF
-,TRBV28,TRBJ2-7,-,TGTGCCAGCAGCCGCCTCGGGGACTCCTACGAGCAGTACTTC,CASSRLGDSYEQYF
-,TRBV4-2,TRBJ1-4,once,TGTGCCAGCAGCCAAGAAAGTCGTGGGGGAGCAGAAAAACTGTTTTTT,CASSQESRGGAEKLFF
-,TRBV7-9,TRBJ2-7,-,TGTGCCAGCAGCCCGACAGGTTACGAGCAGTACTTC,CASSPTGYEQYF
TRBD2,TRBV9,TRBJ2-7,-,TGTGCCAGCAGCCGCAGCGGGAGTCCCTACGAGCAGTACTTC,CASSRSGSPYEQYF
-,TRBV19,TRBJ2-3,once,TGTGCCAGTAGCCCCCGTGGGGGGGGCGGGGGCACAGATACGCAGTATTTT,CASSPRGGGGGTDTQYF
TRBD1,TRBV25-1,TRBJ1-3,-,TGTGCCAGCAGTGGACGATCCGGGACAGGAAGAGTAAACACCATATATTTT,CASSGRSGTGRVNTIYF